This TCR beta chain stems from a study of blood T cell repertoires in COVID-19. Study-wide background: Researchers got acute and convalescent COVID-19 samples from the United States, Italy and Spain.

Germline assignment: CDR1 LNHDA and CDR2 SQIVND (reference sequence). The CDR3 length is 14 residues. V was shortened by 2 bases and J by 0 bases, with 5 bases between the two germline ends. Per the authors' pipeline: Nucleated cell number was recorded as an estimate derived from reference gene primer amplification. Sequencing was performed with immunoSEQ multiplex PCR; in TCRdb, only in-frame clones are kept and a portion is missing. The DNA was the basis for D and trimming; V, J and clone size are from that table. The sample consists of some 530,000 clones, about 85% of them appearing once. As concerns this clone: At the DNA level, this CDR3 is encoded by other sequences in the same sample as well.

Sequencing input: PBMCs or T cells enriched from blood (not recorded which). The chain carries TRBV19 and TRBJ1-3; D is unresolved. The sequence was obtained from a woman aged 55-69 years who had recovered from COVID-19. The CDR3 DNA reads TGTGCCAGTAGTATACTTAGCTCTGGAAACACCATATATTTT. Its protein product is CASSILSSGNTIYF. The complete variable domain, with remaining parts taken from reference TRBV19 and TRBJ1-3, reads DGGITQSPKYLFRKEGQNVTLSCEQNLNHDAMYWYRQDPGQGLRLIYYSQIVNDFQKGDIAEGYSVSREKKESFPLTVTSAQKNPTAFYLCASSILSSGNTIYFGEGSWLTVV.